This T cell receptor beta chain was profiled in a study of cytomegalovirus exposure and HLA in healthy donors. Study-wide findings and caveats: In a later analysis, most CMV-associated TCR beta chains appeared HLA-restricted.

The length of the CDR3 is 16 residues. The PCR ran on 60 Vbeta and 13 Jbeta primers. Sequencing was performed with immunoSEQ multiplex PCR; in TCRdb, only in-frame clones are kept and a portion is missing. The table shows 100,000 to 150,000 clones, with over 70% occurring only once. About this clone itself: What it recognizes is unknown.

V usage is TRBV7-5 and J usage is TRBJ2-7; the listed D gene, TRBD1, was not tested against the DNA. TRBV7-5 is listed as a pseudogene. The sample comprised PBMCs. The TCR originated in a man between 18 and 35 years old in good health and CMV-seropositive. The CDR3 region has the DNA TGTGCCAGAAGCTCAATGGTATCCAGGGCGGACTACGAGCAGTACTTC. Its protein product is CARSSMVSRADYEQYF.